Each of the 25 T cell receptor beta chains below was sequenced from the same sample in a study of blood T cell repertoires in COVID-19 (dated by TCRdb to the early 2020s). Libraries were constructed by the immunoSEQ multiplex PCR assay. Here the immuneACCESS table is served through TCRdb, limited to in-frame sequences with V and J called. Missing clones are a known gap in these copies; in checked studies unresolved V genes cover under half, and the rest lacks a known reason. The sample records 250,000 or so clones, 84% of which are singletons. Approximately 4% of the sample belongs to the ten largest clones. Sequencing used peripheral blood. The receptors were sampled from a man aged 60-69 years with acute or convalescent COVID-19.

The V gene is TRBV12-5, the J gene TRBJ2-1; TRBD2 aligns across 9 bases. CDR3 length: 16 amino acids. Germline CDR1 LGHNT, CDR2 FRNRAP. V lost 6 bases and J lost 5; bases outside the gene matches: 11. The CDR3 reads CASGATGTSRDNEQFF. In nucleotides, the CDR3 is TGTGCTAGTGGGGCCACCGGGACTAGCAGGGACAATGAGCAGTTCTTC.

The chain recombines TRBV7-9 with TRBJ2-1; no definite D call. CDR1 is SEHNR, CDR2 FQNEAQ, per germline (reference sequence). The CDR3 has 12 amino acids. V was clipped by 5 bases and J by 12 bases, with 14 bases between them. DNA of the CDR3: TGTGCCAGCAGCCCCATTTCCATTGTGCAGTTCTTC. Its protein is CASSPISIVQFF.

V usage is TRBV6-1 and J usage is TRBJ2-3; 10 bases are a match to TRBD2. The ends lost 0 bases at V and 5 bases at J; junction bases unmatched: 8. Germline V gene lookup returns CDR1 MNHNS and CDR2 SASEGT. This CDR3 is 17 amino acids long. CDR3 sequence (DNA): TGTGCCAGCAGTGAAGCCTTAAGCGGGGGGGCGAAAGATACGCAGTATTTT. Its protein product is CASSEALSGGAKDTQYF.

V is TRBV2 and J is TRBJ1-1, with D perhaps TRBD1 (5 bases). This CDR3 is built from 13 residues. Germline CDR1 is SNHLY and CDR2 is FYNNEI. V lost 6 bases to trimming and J lost 0 bases, with 8 bases between them. The CDR3, as DNA: TGTGCCAGCAGGACAGAGCTGAACACTGAAGCTTTCTTT. Its translation is CASRTELNTEAFF.

The J gene is TRBJ2-5, the V gene TRBV19; weak D call: TRBD2 (6 bases). Per the germline V gene, CDR1 is LNHDA and CDR2 is SQIVND (reference sequence). The CDR3 consists of 14 residues. Trimming took 3 bases from V and 1 from J, leaving 9 bases between them. This chain's CDR3 is CASSIAGIQETQYF. For the CDR3, the DNA is TGTGCCAGTAGTATTGCGGGGATCCAAGAGACCCAGTACTTC.

This clone was found many times. As DNA, the CDR3 is TGTGCCAGCAGCACAGGACAGGCCTCCTACGAGCAGTACTTC. Translation gives CASSTGQASYEQYF. This sequence joins TRBV11-2 and TRBJ2-7; 7 positions agree with TRBD1. The germline gives CDR1 SGHAT, CDR2 FQNNGV. The CDR3 is 14 residues long. The junction had 4 bases not matched to a gene; V was cut back by 5 bases and J by 0 bases.

This rearrangement joins TRBV6-5 to TRBJ2-7, with D possibly matching TRBD1 (6 bases). Per germline, CDR1 MNHEY and CDR2 SVGAGI. The CDR3 length is 15 residues. V was pared by 2 bases and J by 6 bases, with 17 bases between. The CDR3 DNA is TGTGCCAGCAGTTACGCCGAGAACAGGGTCAGCGAGCAGTACTTC. Translation: CASSYAENRVSEQYF.

This chain uses TRBV10-1 with TRBJ1-4; D might be TRBD1 (6 bases). V shed 3 bases and J shed 8 bases, with 10 bases lying between them. Looked up from germline, CDR1 is WNHNN and CDR2 is SYGVQD (reference sequence). CDR3 length: 13 amino acids. The CDR3 DNA is TGCGCCAGCAGTGACCTAACAGGGGAAAAACTGTTTTTT. Translated: CASSDLTGEKLFF.

The chain joins TRBV21-1 to TRBJ1-4. TRBV21-1 is a pseudogene. The CDR3 extends over 13 amino acids. The CDR3 nucleotides are TGTGCCAGCTCTCGGGAGAAGGTTGAAAAACTGTTTTTT. Encoded protein: CASSREKVEKLFF.

This clone was seen a single time. This chain links TRBV2 with TRBJ2-2, with D possibly matching TRBD1 (6 bases). This CDR3 spans 14 amino acids. Germline-derived CDR1 and CDR2 are SNHLY and FYNNEI. The V and J ends lost 6 bases and 5 bases respectively, with 13 bases between them. CDR3 bases: TGTGCCAGCAGCGGATACAGGGATACCGGGGAGCTGTTTTTT. It yields the protein CASSGYRDTGELFF.

V is TRBV19 and J is TRBJ2-2; tentative D call: TRBD1 (5 bases). CDR1 is LNHDA and CDR2 is SQIVND in the germline V gene (reference sequence). V lost 5 bases, J lost 4 bases, and 11 bases lay in between. The CDR3 covers 14 residues. The CDR3 loop reads CASSQDTVTGELFF. The CDR3 nucleotides are TGTGCCAGTAGTCAGGACACTGTCACCGGGGAGCTGTTTTTT.

CDR3 sequence (DNA): TGTGCCAGCAGTGGGACTAGCGGGATGAATGAGCAGTTCTTC. Amino acids: CASSGTSGMNEQFF. The chain carries TRBV28 and TRBJ2-1; 13 nucleotides align to TRBD2. From germline, CDR1 is MDHEN and CDR2 SYDVKM. The CDR3 consists of 14 residues. The V and J ends lost 5 bases and 7 bases, in that order; junction bases with no gene match: 2. Using reference TRBV28 and TRBJ2-1 for the parts outside the CDR3, the full variable domain is DVKVTQSSRYLVKRTGEKVFLECVQDMDHENMFWYRQDPGLGLRLIYFSYDVKMKEKGDIPEGYSVSREKKERFSLILESASTNQTSMYLCASSGTSGMNEQFFGPGTRLTVL.

The chain employs TRBV10-3 and TRBJ2-1; 10 nucleotides agree with TRBD2. The CDR3 has 14 residues. Germline trimming cut 3 bases from V and 5 bases from J; bases unmatched to any gene: 1. The germline CDR1 and CDR2 sequences are ENHRY and SYGVKD. The DNA for the CDR3 is TGTGCCATCAGTGAAAGCGGGAGGGACAATGAGCAGTTCTTC. It translates to CAISESGRDNEQFF.

The V call is TRBV18, the J call TRBJ2-7, with D perhaps matching TRBD2 (6 bases). Germline lookup yields CDR1 KGHSH and CDR2 LQKENI. The V gene lost 4 bases and the J gene lost 0 bases, with 19 bases spanning the gap. The length of the CDR3 is 17 residues. CDR3 sequence reads: CASSLYGGARSSYEQYF. The CDR3 nucleotides read TGTGCCAGCTCACTATACGGCGGGGCGAGGAGCTCCTACGAGCAGTACTTC.

The chain links TRBV7-2 to TRBJ2-3; 10 bases map to TRBD1. The V segment lost 5 bases and the J segment 1 base; nucleotides outside the gene matches: 6. The CDR3 has 16 amino acids. Germline V gene data show CDR1 as SGHTA and CDR2 as FQGNSA. The CDR3 here is CASSTGTGVGTDTQYF. Written as DNA, the CDR3 is TGTGCCAGCAGCACCGGGACAGGGGTCGGCACAGATACGCAGTATTTT. The full variable domain, rest sourced from reference TRBV7-2 and TRBJ2-3, is GAGVSQSPSNKVTEKGKDVELRCDPISGHTALYWYRQSLGQGLEFLIYFQGNSAPDKSGLPSDRFSAERTGGSVSTLTIQRTQQEDSAVYLCASSTGTGVGTDTQYFGPGTRLTVL.

A few counts support this clone. The genes are TRBV30 and TRBJ1-1; 8 nucleotides align to TRBD1. The V and J ends lost 4 bases and 5 bases, in that order; junction bases with no gene match: 9. Germline lookup yields CDR1 GTSNPN and CDR2 SVGIG (reference sequence). The CDR3 is made up of 14 amino acids. Written as DNA, the CDR3 is TGTGCCTGGACCGTATTAACAGGGGGTACTGAAGCTTTCTTT. It codes for CAWTVLTGGTEAFF. Drawing the rest from reference TRBV30 and TRBJ1-1, the complete variable domain is SQTIHQWPATLVQPVGSPLSLECTVEGTSNPNLYWYRQAAGRGLQLLFYSVGIGQISSEVPQNLSASRPQDRQFILSSKKLLLSDSGFYLCAWTVLTGGTEAFFGQGTRLTVV.

This chain uses TRBV7-2 with TRBJ2-2, with a tentative D call TRBD1 (7 bases). The germline CDR1 and CDR2 sequences are SGHTA and FQGNSA. The CDR3 extends over 14 amino acids. The germline V and J ends were trimmed by 1 base and 13 bases, with 16 bases remaining between them. Here the CDR3 DNA reads TGTGCCAGCAGCTTAGGGACAGGCCTGGAGGGGCTGTTTTTT. Its translation: CASSLGTGLEGLFF.

This sequence joins TRBV7-9 and TRBJ2-7; D unresolved. The CDR3 consists of 11 residues. The V and J ends lost 4 bases and 5 bases respectively, with 6 bases between them. The V gene's germline CDR1 is SEHNR and CDR2 FQNEAQ (reference sequence). The CDR3 sequence: CASSSQDEQYF. The CDR3 coding sequence is TGTGCCAGCAGCTCCCAGGACGAGCAGTACTTC.

This chain joins TRBV7-9 and TRBJ1-5; TRBD1 agrees at 7 bases. The ends lost 1 base at V and 0 bases at J; junction bases unmatched: 3. The CDR3 totals 16 residues. From germline, CDR1 is SEHNR and CDR2 FQNEAQ (reference sequence). The CDR3 DNA is TGTGCCAGCAGCTTAGGACAGGGTTATAGCAATCAGCCCCAGCATTTT. Translation gives CASSLGQGYSNQPQHF.

The chain links TRBV10-3 to TRBJ1-2; 12 bases are shared with TRBD1. The CDR3 extends over 18 amino acids. Germline V CDR1 and CDR2: ENHRY, SYGVKD. V dropped 2 bases and J dropped 1; count of bases not matched to a gene: 8. The CDR3 region has the DNA TGTGCCATCAGTGAGACCGGGACAGGGGGCTGGGGTAACTATGGCTACACCTTC. Translated, it gives CAISETGTGGWGNYGYTF.

The chain uses TRBV10-3 and TRBJ1-2; the D gene is possibly TRBD1 (6 bases). The V and J ends lost 1 base and 6 bases respectively, with 12 bases between them. The CDR3 is 14 amino acids. CDR1 is ENHRY, CDR2 SYGVKD, per germline. CDR3 in amino acids: CAISELQGVDGYTF. As DNA, the CDR3 is TGTGCCATCAGTGAGTTACAGGGAGTCGATGGCTACACCTTC.

This clone has just a few counts. The chain has TRBV6-4 and TRBJ2-3, with a weak D call TRBD2 (6 bases). Germline V CDR1 and CDR2: MRHNA, SNTAGT. The CDR3 has 15 residues. V was clipped by 0 bases and J by 1 base, with 8 bases between them. For the CDR3, the DNA is TGTGCCAGCAGTGACTCCCCGGGGGGCACAGATACGCAGTATTTT. It yields the protein CASSDSPGGTDTQYF.

In DNA, the CDR3 is TGCGCCTCCGGGGGGGCACAGACCGGGGAGCTGTTTTTT. The encoded protein is CASGGAQTGELFF. The genes are TRBV5-1 and TRBJ2-2; 8 nucleotides agree with TRBD2. The length of the CDR3 is 13 residues. V lost 10 bases to trimming and J lost 5 bases; unmatched junction nucleotides: 7. The germline CDR1 and CDR2 sequences are SGHRS and YFSETQ.

The chain combines TRBV7-3 with TRBJ2-2; weak D call: TRBD2 (6 bases). Germline V gives CDR1 SGHTA, CDR2 FQGTGA. The CDR3 is made up of 15 amino acids. Trimming shortened V by 0 bases and J by 4 bases, and 9 bases separated the two germline ends. The CDR3 nucleotides read TGTGCCAGCAGCTTAACGGAGGGACCCACCGGGGAGCTGTTTTTT. It encodes CASSLTEGPTGELFF.

CDR3 sequence (DNA): TGTGCCAGCAGTTCCGGGACAAAATACGAGCAGTACTTC. Translated: CASSSGTKYEQYF. The chain employs TRBV27 and TRBJ2-7; weak D call: TRBD1 (6 bases). Per the germline V gene, CDR1 is MNHEY and CDR2 is SMNVEV (reference sequence). Trimming removed 4 bases from V and 4 bases from J, with 11 bases in between. The CDR3 is 13 amino acids.